A single T cell receptor beta chain is shown here with its context. Its antigen has not been determined. Each CD8+ T cell subset was flow-sorted in triplicate, with fewer than 350,000 cells per subset placed directly into RLT lysis buffer. To exclude memory contaminants, naive CD8+ T cells were stringently defined as CD45RO-CCR7+CD27+CD95-. Using standard density gradient centrifugation, peripheral blood mononuclear cells were isolated from buffy coats. A FACSAria III was used to flow-sort naive CD8+ T cells into CXCR3-negative and CXCR3-positive populations. Total RNA was extracted from sorted cells with an RNeasy Mini Kit. These data originate in a study of CXCR3-negative and CXCR3-positive naive CD8 T cells (dated by TCRdb to the late 2010s). Concerning the study at large: In total, roughly 150 million TRB reads were obtained, or roughly 1.5 +/- 0.3 million reads per library. Data from 11 donors, pooled across two independent experiments, went into the diversity and physicochemical repertoire analyses. TRBV-TRBJ cluster analysis included naive subsets from a handful of donors and memory cells from 3 donors.

Via the germline V gene (reference sequence), CDR1 is PRHDT and CDR2 FYEKMQ. The CDR3, from cysteine to phenylalanine, totals 14 residues. No DNA is recorded. The data were produced on a NextSeq 550. The Human TCR Profiling Kit (MiLaboratory) was used to prepare UMI-labeled 5' RACE TRB cDNA libraries. cDNA synthesis used the entire amount of extracted RNA, and PCR amplification then used the entire amount of cDNA produced. Libraries were prepared in parallel with an identical number of PCR cycles. Per the authors' processing: MIGEC and MiXCR extracted about 50,000 +/- 10,000 unique UMI-labeled TRB cDNA molecules per library, requiring at least two reads per UMI. An average of about 40,000 +/- 10,000 functional in-frame TRB CDR3 nucleotide clonotypes without stop codons was found per library. After downsampling to 5000 UMI-labeled TRB molecules per sample, diversity metrics such as normalized Shannon-Wiener and Chao1 were calculated in VDJtools. For the central five CDR3 residues, VDJtools calculated physicochemical properties weighted by clonotype size, namely interaction energy, strength, volume and Kidera factor 4. TCRdb reprocessed the public reads and reports one entry per CDR3 protein sequence, without DNA. These V and J calls originate from TCRdb's pipeline instead of the authors' own analysis. The sample table holds some 150,000 distinct CDR3 sequences. Jointly, the top ten make up 0.4% to 0.5% of the sample.

On the study overall, not on this receptor specifically: Naive CXCR3-negative and CXCR3-positive cells from the same donor showed similar TRBV-TRBJ usage, whereas memory cells showed distinct patterns. Surface CD5, linked to self-reactivity in mice, was comparable between naive subsets; TCR interaction strength was therefore also inferred from TRB CDR3 physicochemical properties. Freshly isolated PBMCs were used for most assays because CXCR3 expression went down partially after cryopreservation. TRB CDR3s from CXCR3-positive naive cells showed higher hydrophobicity (lower Kidera factor 4), lower energy, and higher strength and volume indices than CXCR3-negative naive cells. Comparably high repertoire diversity was found in both naive subsets, whereas much lower repertoire diversity was found in memory CD8+ T cells.

This TCR derives from a human donor in good health. Some clones in this sample may be carry-over from other donors' samples. Sequencing was performed on naive CXCR3+ CD8+ T cells from blood. Reading the label with the study, this specimen's cell subset or site is: CD45RO-CCR7+CD27+CD95- naive CD8+ T cells expressing CXCR3 (TNR3+). In this chain, TRBV13 is recombined with TRBJ2-3. The CDR3 here reads CASSLAASTDTQYF.